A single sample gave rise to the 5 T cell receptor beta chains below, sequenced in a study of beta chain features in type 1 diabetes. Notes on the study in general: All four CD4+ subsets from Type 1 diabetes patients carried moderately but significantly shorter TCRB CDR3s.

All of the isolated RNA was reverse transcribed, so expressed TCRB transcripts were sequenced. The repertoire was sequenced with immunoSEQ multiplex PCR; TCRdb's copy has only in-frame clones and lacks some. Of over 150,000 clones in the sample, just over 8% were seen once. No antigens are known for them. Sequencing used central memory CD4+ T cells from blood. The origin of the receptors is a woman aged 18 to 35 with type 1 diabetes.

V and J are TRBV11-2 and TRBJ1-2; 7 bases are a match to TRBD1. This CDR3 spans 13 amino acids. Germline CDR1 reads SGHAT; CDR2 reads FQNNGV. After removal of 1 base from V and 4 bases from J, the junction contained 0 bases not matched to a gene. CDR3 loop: CASSLAGGYGYTF. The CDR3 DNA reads TGTGCCAGCAGCTTAGCAGGGGGCTATGGCTACACCTTC.

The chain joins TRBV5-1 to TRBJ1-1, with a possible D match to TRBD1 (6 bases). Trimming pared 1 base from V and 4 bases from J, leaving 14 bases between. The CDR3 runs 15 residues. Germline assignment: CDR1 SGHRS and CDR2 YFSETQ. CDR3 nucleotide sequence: TGCGCCAGCAGCTTGCGAACAGGGCAGGGCACTGAAGCTTTCTTT. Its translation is CASSLRTGQGTEAFF.

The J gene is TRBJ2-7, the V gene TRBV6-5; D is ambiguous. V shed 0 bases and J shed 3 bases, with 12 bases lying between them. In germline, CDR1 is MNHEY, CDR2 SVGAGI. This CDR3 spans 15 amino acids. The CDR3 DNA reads TGTGCCAGCAGTTACTCCGGCAGCGAAGTCTACGAGCAGTACTTC. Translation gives CASSYSGSEVYEQYF.

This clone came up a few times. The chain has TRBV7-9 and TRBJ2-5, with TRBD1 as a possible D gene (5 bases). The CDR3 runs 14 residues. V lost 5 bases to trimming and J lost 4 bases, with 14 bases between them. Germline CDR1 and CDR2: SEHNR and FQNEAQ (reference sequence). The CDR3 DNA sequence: TGTGCCAGCAGCCAAAGGGGAAACACAGAGACCCAGTACTTC. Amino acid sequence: CASSQRGNTETQYF.

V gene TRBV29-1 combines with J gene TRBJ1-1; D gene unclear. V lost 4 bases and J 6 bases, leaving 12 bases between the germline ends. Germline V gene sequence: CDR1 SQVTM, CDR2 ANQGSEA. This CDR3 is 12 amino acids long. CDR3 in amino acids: CSVVVTTSEAFF. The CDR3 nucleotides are TGCAGCGTTGTGGTAACTACCTCTGAAGCTTTCTTT. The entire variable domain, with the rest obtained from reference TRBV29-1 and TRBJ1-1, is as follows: SAVISQKPSRDICQRGTSLTIQCQVDSQVTMMFWYRQQPGQSLTLIATANQGSEATYESGFVIDKFPISRPNLTFSTLTVSNMSPEDSSIYLCSVVVTTSEAFFGQGTRLTVV.